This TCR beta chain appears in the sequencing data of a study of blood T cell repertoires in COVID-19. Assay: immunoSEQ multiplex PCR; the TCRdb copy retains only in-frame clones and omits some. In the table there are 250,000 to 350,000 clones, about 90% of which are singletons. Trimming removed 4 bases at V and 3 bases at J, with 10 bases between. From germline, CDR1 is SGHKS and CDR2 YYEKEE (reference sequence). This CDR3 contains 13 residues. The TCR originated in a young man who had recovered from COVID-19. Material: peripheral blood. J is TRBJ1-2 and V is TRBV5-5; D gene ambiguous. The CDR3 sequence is CASSSGGDYGYTF. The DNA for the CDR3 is TGTGCCAGCAGCAGCGGTGGGGACTATGGCTACACCTTC.